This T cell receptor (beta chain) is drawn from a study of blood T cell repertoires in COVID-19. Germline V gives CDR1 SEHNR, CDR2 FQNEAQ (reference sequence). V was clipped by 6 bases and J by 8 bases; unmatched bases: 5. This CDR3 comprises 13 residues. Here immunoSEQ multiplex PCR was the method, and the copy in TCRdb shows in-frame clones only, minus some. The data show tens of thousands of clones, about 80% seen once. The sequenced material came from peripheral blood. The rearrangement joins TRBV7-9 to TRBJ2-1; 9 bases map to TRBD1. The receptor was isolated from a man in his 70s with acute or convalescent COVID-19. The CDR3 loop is CASRKTGGDEQFF. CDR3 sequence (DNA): TGTGCCAGCAGGAAAACAGGGGGCGATGAGCAGTTCTTC.